A single sample gave rise to the 24 T cell receptor beta chains below, sequenced in a study of blood T cell repertoires in COVID-19. Using immunoSEQ multiplex PCR, the repertoire was profiled, and TCRdb retains in-frame clones only, with some absent. The sample lists about 310,000 clones; around 89% were seen once. What was sequenced was PBMCs or T cells enriched from blood (not recorded which). The receptors here all came from a woman aged 40 to 49 who had recovered from COVID-19.

The chain uses TRBV5-4 and TRBJ1-1; perhaps TRBD1 as D (6 bases). The CDR3 length is 13 residues. The germline V and J ends were trimmed by 1 base and 4 bases, with 8 bases remaining between them. Germline assignment: CDR1 SGHNT and CDR2 YYREEE (reference sequence). This CDR3 is CASSLRGITEAFF. The CDR3 bases are TGTGCCAGCAGCTTGAGGGGGATCACTGAAGCTTTCTTT.

This clone was recorded once. V usage is TRBV5-1 and J usage is TRBJ2-7; 10 nucleotides agree with TRBD1. This CDR3 spans 14 amino acids. Losses at the gene ends were 6 bases for V and 4 bases for J; bases not matched to a gene: 7. The germline gives CDR1 SGHRS, CDR2 YFSETQ. The CDR3 sequence is CASIAGTGVYEQYF. The CDR3 DNA sequence: TGCGCCAGCATCGCCGGGACAGGGGTATACGAGCAGTACTTC.

J is TRBJ1-1 and V is TRBV29-1; D is unresolved. Trimming removed 4 bases from V and 7 bases from J, with 16 bases in between. Per the germline V gene, CDR1 is SQVTM and CDR2 is ANQGSEA. There are 13 residues in the CDR3. Here the CDR3 reads CSVAPASGFEAFF. The CDR3 nucleotides read TGCAGCGTTGCCCCAGCCAGCGGCTTTGAAGCTTTCTTT.

The chain joins TRBV5-6 to TRBJ1-2; D not resolved. Trimming removed 4 bases from V and 5 bases from J, with 12 bases in between. The germline CDR1 and CDR2 sequences are SGHDT and YYEEEE. The CDR3 covers 13 residues. The CDR3 sequence is CASSLRRVYGYTF. The CDR3, as DNA: TGTGCCAGCAGCCTTAGGCGGGTATATGGCTACACCTTC.

This clone was detected once. V usage is TRBV4-1 and J usage is TRBJ2-7; 13 bases align to TRBD2. V lost 4 bases to trimming and J lost 2 bases; unmatched junction nucleotides: 2. The germline CDR1 and CDR2 sequences are MGHRA and YSYEKL. The CDR3 has 15 amino acids. The CDR3 DNA is TGCGCCAGCAGCCGTACTAGCGGGGGGGCCTACGAGCAGTACTTC. As protein: CASSRTSGGAYEQYF.

V and J are TRBV3-1 (or the pseudogene TRBV3-2) and TRBJ2-1, with TRBD2 matching 8 bases. This CDR3 has 14 amino acids. Trimming at V came to 1 base and at J to 8 bases, leaving 4 bases not matched to a gene. The germline V gene has CDR1 LGHDT and CDR2 YNNKEL (reference sequence). CDR3 nucleotides: TGTGCCAGCAGCCAAGGCGGGGGGCCCCATGAGCAGTTCTTC. Translation gives CASSQGGGPHEQFF.

The chain couples TRBV7-9 to TRBJ2-6; TRBD1 agrees at 8 bases. V lost 5 bases to trimming and J lost 4 bases; unmatched junction nucleotides: 13. Germline V CDR1 and CDR2: SEHNR, FQNEAQ (reference sequence). The CDR3 spans 18 residues. As DNA, the CDR3 is TGTGCCAGCAGCCGGACGAACCAGGGGGCGGACGGGGCCAACGTCCTGACTTTC. It encodes CASSRTNQGADGANVLTF. Complete variable domain (other parts from reference TRBV7-9 and TRBJ2-6): DTGVSQNPRHKITKRGQNVTFRCDPISEHNRLYWYRQTLGQGPEFLTYFQNEAQLEKSRLLSDRFSAERPKGSFSTLEIQRTEQGDSAMYLCASSRTNQGADGANVLTFGAGSRLTVL.

V is TRBV19 and J is TRBJ1-1; a weak D match, TRBD1 (6 bases). Trimming left V 9 bases short and J 2 bases short, with 16 bases between. This CDR3 region has 14 residues. Germline CDR1 and CDR2: LNHDA and SQIVND (reference sequence). The CDR3: CASRSSGANTEAFF. The CDR3 DNA reads TGTGCCAGCCGTTCTTCAGGGGCAAACACTGAAGCTTTCTTT.

The J gene is TRBJ2-7, the V gene TRBV7-2, with 7 nucleotides matching TRBD2. CDR1 is SGHTA, CDR2 FQGNSA, per germline. The CDR3 loop spans 14 amino acids. The J segment lost 3 bases and the V segment lost 1 base, leaving 3 bases of the junction unmatched. The CDR3 loop reads CASSLGPSGYEQYF. The CDR3 DNA follows: TGTGCCAGCAGCTTAGGTCCTAGCGGCTACGAGCAGTACTTC. The full variable domain, with the rest looked up from reference TRBV7-2 and TRBJ2-7, is GAGVSQSPSNKVTEKGKDVELRCDPISGHTALYWYRQSLGQGLEFLIYFQGNSAPDKSGLPSDRFSAERTGGSVSTLTIQRTQQEDSAVYLCASSLGPSGYEQYFGPGTRLTVT.

The chain carries TRBV7-9 and TRBJ1-2, with TRBD1 matching over 10 bases. With V trimmed by 1 base and J by 4 bases, 3 bases remained unmatched. Germline V CDR1 and CDR2: SEHNR, FQNEAQ (reference sequence). This CDR3 is 15 amino acids long. The CDR3 reads CASSLGQGAAYGYTF. In DNA, the CDR3 is TGTGCCAGCAGCTTAGGACAGGGGGCGGCCTATGGCTACACCTTC.

The chain links TRBV19 to TRBJ2-7; 10 nucleotides agree with TRBD1. Per germline, CDR1 LNHDA and CDR2 SQIVND (reference sequence). V gave up 7 bases and J gave up 1 base; unmatched junction bases: 13. CDR3 length equals 17 residues. The CDR3 coding sequence is TGTGCCAGTATTGGGACAGGGGAAACTACCCTTTCCTACGAGCAGTACTTC. Translating gives CASIGTGETTLSYEQYF.

The rearrangement joins TRBV27 to TRBJ1-2; D may be TRBD1 (6 bases). The germline CDR1 and CDR2 sequences are MNHEY and SMNVEV (reference sequence). The CDR3 contains 13 residues. Trimming pared 2 bases from V and 8 bases from J, leaving 12 bases between. The CDR3 here is CASSLVQGGGYTF. The CDR3 nucleotides read TGTGCCAGCAGTTTAGTACAGGGTGGGGGCTACACCTTC.

CDR3 region: CASSFPRDRVSYGYTF. The CDR3 nucleotides read TGTGCCAGCAGCTTCCCGAGAGACAGGGTTAGCTATGGCTACACCTTC. The rearrangement uses TRBV5-6 and TRBJ1-2; 7 bases are shared with TRBD1. V lost 2 bases to trimming and J lost 4 bases; unmatched junction nucleotides: 11. The length of the CDR3 is 16 residues. The germline gives CDR1 SGHDT, CDR2 YYEEEE.

This chain connects TRBV7-9 to TRBJ2-2, with 8 bases identical to TRBD2. The CDR3 length is 17 residues. Germline V gene sequence: CDR1 SEHNR, CDR2 FQNEAQ (reference sequence). V shed 5 bases, J shed 6 bases, and the junction held 14 bases outside the gene matches. Written as DNA, the CDR3 is TGTGCCAGCAGCCTCCTCGGGAGCGGGAGTATAGCCGGGGAGCTGTTTTTT. It specifies CASSLLGSGSIAGELFF.

The chain joins TRBV11-3 to TRBJ1-2, with TRBD1 matching 9 bases. Germline loops: CDR1 SGHNT, CDR2 YENEEA. The ends lost 4 bases at V and 8 bases at J; junction bases unmatched: 14. The CDR3 spans 16 residues. The CDR3 nucleotides read TGTGCCAGCAGCTCACCCTCGGGGACAGGGCTAGGCGGCTACACCTTC. Its translation is CASSSPSGTGLGGYTF.

The gene calls are TRBV13 and TRBJ1-1; possibly TRBD1 for D (5 bases). V lost 4 bases and J 0 bases, leaving 12 bases between the germline ends. Germline CDR1 and CDR2: PRHDT and FYEKMQ (reference sequence). This CDR3 is 15 amino acids long. The CDR3 DNA reads as TGTGCCAGCAGCTCCCCGGGACTTATGAACACTGAAGCTTTCTTT. Its protein is CASSSPGLMNTEAFF.

This clone appeared a single time. The chain joins TRBV6-5 to TRBJ2-7, with 7 bases aligning to TRBD2. CDR1 is MNHEY, CDR2 SVGAGI, per germline. J was trimmed by 3 bases and V by 2 bases; bases with no gene match: 4. The CDR3 sequence is 14 residues long. The CDR3 sequence is CASSYGAGDYEQYF. The CDR3 DNA follows: TGTGCCAGCAGTTACGGGGCGGGAGACTACGAGCAGTACTTC.

CDR3 sequence: CASSSLAGADTQYF. Written as DNA, the CDR3 is TGTGCCAGCAGCTCATTAGCGGGGGCAGATACGCAGTATTTT. V usage is TRBV11-2 and J usage is TRBJ2-3, with 9 nucleotides matching TRBD2. This CDR3 contains 14 residues. J was trimmed by 4 bases and V by 4 bases; bases with no gene match: 3. Germline CDR1 reads SGHAT; CDR2 reads FQNNGV.

This clone was counted only a few times. The J gene is TRBJ1-2, the V gene TRBV28; D is possibly TRBD1 (5 bases). V was shortened by 6 bases and J by 2 bases, with 13 bases between the two germline ends. In germline, CDR1 is MDHEN, CDR2 SYDVKM. CDR3 length: 14 amino acids. The CDR3 reads CASSIPEGNYGYTF. CDR3 bases: TGTGCCAGCAGCATCCCGGAGGGGAACTATGGCTACACCTTC.

The chain employs TRBV7-3 and TRBJ2-2, with D uncertain. Per germline, CDR1 SGHTA and CDR2 FQGTGA. V dropped 5 bases and J dropped 1 base, with 17 bases sitting between them. This CDR3 is 17 amino acids long. DNA for the CDR3: TGTGCCAGCAGCAGGATCGGCAGCGCTTTGAACACCGGGGAGCTGTTTTTT. Translating gives CASSRIGSALNTGELFF.

This chain joins TRBV12-3 or TRBV12-4 and TRBJ1-4, with 7 bases matching TRBD1. V shed 6 bases and J 6 bases; nucleotides not matched to a gene: 4. This CDR3 comprises 13 residues. CDR3 sequence: CASREGADEKLFF. CDR3 sequence (DNA): TGTGCCAGCAGAGAGGGGGCGGATGAAAAACTGTTTTTT.

In its sample, this clone was seen once. The V gene is TRBV10-1, the J gene TRBJ2-1; TRBD2 might be the D (5 bases). The CDR3 is 14 amino acids. Germline CDR1 WNHNN, CDR2 SYGVQD (reference sequence). The ends were cut back, 2 bases at V and 7 bases at J, with 12 bases in the middle. CDR3 in DNA: TGCGCCAGCAGTGAGGGATCTAGCAGGAATGAGCAGTTCTTC. Its translation: CASSEGSSRNEQFF.

Written as DNA, the CDR3 is TGTGCCAGCAGCCAAGCACGGGTCGGCGGCACCGGGGAGCTGTTTTTT. Its protein product is CASSQARVGGTGELFF. The chain recombines TRBV3-1 (or the pseudogene TRBV3-2) with TRBJ2-2; D uncertain. The germline V and J ends were trimmed by 1 base and 4 bases, with 13 bases remaining between them. The CDR3 sequence is 16 residues long. Germline V gene lookup returns CDR1 LGHDT and CDR2 YNNKEL (reference sequence).

J is TRBJ2-7 and V is TRBV2; the match to TRBD1 covers 7 bases. Germline-derived CDR1 and CDR2 are SNHLY and FYNNEI. The V gene end was trimmed by 3 bases and the J gene end by 2 bases; junction bases not matched to a gene: 4. The CDR3 covers 14 residues. The CDR3: CASSDMRGPYEQYF. The CDR3 DNA reads TGTGCCAGCAGTGATATGAGGGGGCCCTACGAGCAGTACTTC.